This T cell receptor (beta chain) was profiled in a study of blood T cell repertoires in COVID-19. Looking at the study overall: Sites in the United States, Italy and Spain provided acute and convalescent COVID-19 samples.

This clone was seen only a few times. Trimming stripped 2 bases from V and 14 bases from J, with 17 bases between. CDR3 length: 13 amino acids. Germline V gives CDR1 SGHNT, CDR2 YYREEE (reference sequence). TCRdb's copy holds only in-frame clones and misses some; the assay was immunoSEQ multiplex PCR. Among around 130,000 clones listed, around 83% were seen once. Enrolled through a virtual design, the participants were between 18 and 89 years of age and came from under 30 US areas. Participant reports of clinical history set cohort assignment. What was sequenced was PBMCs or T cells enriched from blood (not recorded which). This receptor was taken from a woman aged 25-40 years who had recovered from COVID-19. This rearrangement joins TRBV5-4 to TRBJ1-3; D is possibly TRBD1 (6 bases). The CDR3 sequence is CASSFDRTPGLYF. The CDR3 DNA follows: TGTGCCAGCAGCTTCGACAGGACACCGGGTTTATATTTT.